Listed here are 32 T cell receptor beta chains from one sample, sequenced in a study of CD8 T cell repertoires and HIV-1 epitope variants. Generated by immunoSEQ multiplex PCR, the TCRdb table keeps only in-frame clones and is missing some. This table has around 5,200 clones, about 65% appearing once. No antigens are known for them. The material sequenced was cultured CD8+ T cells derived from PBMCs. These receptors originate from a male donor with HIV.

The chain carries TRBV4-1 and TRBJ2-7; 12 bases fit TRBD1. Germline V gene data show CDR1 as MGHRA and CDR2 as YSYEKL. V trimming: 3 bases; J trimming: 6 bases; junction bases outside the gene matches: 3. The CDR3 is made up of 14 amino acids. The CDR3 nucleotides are TGCGCCAGCAGCCAGGGACAGGGGGCCGCCGAGCAGTACTTC. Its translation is CASSQGQGAAEQYF.

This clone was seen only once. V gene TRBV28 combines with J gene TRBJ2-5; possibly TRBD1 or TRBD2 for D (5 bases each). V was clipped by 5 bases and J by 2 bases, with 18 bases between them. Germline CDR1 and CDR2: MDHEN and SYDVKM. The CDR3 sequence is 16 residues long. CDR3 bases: TGTGCCAGCAGTGAGAGTGCCCCGGGACGGCAAGAGACCCAGTACTTC. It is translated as CASSESAPGRQETQYF.

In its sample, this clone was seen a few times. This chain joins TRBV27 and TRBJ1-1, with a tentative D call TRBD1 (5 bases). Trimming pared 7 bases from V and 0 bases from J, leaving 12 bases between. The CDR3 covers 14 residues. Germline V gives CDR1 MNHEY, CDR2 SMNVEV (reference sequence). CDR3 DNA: TGTGCCAGCACCTCCTTGACAGTGAACACTGAAGCTTTCTTT. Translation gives CASTSLTVNTEAFF.

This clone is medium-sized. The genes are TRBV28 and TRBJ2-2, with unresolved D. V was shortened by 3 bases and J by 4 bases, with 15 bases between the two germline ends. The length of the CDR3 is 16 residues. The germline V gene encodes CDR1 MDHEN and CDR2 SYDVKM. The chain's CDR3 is CASSLWAEGSTGELFF. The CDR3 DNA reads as TGTGCCAGCAGTTTGTGGGCGGAAGGGTCCACCGGGGAGCTGTTTTTT.

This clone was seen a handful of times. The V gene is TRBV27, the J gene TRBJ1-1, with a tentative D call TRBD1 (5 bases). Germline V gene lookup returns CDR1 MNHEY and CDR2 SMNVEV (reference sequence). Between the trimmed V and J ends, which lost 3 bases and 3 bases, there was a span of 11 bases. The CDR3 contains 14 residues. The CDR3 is CASSFGTADTEAFF. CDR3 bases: TGTGCCAGCAGTTTTGGGACCGCGGACACTGAAGCTTTCTTT.

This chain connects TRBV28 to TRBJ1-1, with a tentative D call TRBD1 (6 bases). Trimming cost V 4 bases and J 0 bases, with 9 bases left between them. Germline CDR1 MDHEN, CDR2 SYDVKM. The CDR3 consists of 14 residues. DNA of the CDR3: TGTGCCAGCAGTTCCGGACAGCTGAACACTGAAGCTTTCTTT. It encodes CASSSGQLNTEAFF.

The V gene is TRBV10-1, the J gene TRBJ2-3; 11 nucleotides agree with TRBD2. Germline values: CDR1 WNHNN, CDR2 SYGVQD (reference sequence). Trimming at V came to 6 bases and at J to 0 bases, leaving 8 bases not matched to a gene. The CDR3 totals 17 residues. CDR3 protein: CASRSSGRATSTDTQYF. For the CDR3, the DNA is TGCGCCAGCAGGAGTAGCGGGAGGGCCACTAGCACAGATACGCAGTATTTT.

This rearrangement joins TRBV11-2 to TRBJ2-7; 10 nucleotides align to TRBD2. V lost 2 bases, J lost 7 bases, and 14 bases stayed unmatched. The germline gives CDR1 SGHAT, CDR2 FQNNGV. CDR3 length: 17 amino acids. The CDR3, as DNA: TGTGCCAGCAGCTTAACCCCGGAGCTAGCGGGAGTGTATGAGCAGTACTTC. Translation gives CASSLTPELAGVYEQYF.

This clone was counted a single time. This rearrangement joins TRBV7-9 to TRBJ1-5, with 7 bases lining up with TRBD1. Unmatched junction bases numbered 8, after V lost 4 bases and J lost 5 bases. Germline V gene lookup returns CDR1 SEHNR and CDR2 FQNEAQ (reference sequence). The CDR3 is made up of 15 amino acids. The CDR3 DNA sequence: TGTGCCAGCAGCTCGCCGGACGACAGGGATCAGCCCCAGCATTTT. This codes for CASSSPDDRDQPQHF.

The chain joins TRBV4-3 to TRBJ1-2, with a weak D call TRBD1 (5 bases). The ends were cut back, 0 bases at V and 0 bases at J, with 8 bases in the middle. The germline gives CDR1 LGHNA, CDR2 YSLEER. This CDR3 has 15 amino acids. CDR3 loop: CASSQEGGPNYGYTF. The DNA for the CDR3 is TGCGCCAGCAGCCAAGAGGGGGGTCCTAACTATGGCTACACCTTC.

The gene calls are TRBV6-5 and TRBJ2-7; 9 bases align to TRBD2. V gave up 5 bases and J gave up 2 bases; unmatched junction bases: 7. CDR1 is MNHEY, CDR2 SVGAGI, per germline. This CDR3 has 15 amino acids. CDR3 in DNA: TGTGCCAGCAGTAAAGGAGCGGGAGGCACCTACGAGCAGTACTTC. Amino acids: CASSKGAGGTYEQYF.

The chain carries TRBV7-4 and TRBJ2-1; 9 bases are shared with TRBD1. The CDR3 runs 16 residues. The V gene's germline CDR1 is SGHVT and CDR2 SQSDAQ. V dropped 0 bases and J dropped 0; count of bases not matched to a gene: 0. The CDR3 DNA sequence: TGTGCCAGCAGCTTAGCGGGACAGGGCTCCTACAATGAGCAGTTCTTC. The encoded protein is CASSLAGQGSYNEQFF. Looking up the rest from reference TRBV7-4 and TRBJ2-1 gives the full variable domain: GAGVSQSPRYKVAKRGRDVALRCDSISGHVTLYWYRQTLGQGSEVLTYSQSDAQRDKSGRPSGRFSAERPERSVSTLKIQRTEQGDSAVYLCASSLAGQGSYNEQFFGPGTRLTVL.

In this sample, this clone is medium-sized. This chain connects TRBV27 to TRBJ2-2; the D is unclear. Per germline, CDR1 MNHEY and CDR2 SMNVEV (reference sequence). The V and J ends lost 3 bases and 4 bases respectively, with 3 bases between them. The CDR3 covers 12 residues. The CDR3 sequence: CASSFGTGELFF. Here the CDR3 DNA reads TGTGCCAGCAGTTTCGGCACCGGGGAGCTGTTTTTT.

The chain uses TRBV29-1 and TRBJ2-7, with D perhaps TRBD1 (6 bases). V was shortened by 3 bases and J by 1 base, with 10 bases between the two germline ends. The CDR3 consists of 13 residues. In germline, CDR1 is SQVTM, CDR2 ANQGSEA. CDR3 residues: CSVELDRSYEQYF. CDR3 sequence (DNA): TGCAGCGTTGAGCTCGACAGGTCCTACGAGCAGTACTTC.

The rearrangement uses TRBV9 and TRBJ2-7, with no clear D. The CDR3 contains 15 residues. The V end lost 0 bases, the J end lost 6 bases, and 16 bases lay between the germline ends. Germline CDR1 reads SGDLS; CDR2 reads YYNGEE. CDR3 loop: CASSVDPSSWSEQYF. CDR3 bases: TGTGCCAGCAGCGTAGATCCCTCTAGTTGGTCCGAGCAGTACTTC.

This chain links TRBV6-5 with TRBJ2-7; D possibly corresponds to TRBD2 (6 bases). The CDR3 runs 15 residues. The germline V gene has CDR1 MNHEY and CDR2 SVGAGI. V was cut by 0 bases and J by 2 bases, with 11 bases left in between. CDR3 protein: CASSYSEGNPYEQYF. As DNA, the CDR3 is TGTGCCAGCAGTTACTCGGAGGGGAACCCCTACGAGCAGTACTTC.

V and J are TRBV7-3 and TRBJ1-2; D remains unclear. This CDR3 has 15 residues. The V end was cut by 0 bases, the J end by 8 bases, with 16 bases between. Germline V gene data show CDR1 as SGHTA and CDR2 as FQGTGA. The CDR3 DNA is TGTGCCAGCAGCTTAACTAGAGAGGGCGCTGGGGGCTACACCTTC. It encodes CASSLTREGAGGYTF.

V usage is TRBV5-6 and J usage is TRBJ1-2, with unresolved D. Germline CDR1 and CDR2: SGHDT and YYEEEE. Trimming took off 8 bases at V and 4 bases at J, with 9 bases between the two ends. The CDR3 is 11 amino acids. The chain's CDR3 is CASRKTYGYTF. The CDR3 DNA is TGTGCCAGTCGAAAGACCTATGGCTACACCTTC.

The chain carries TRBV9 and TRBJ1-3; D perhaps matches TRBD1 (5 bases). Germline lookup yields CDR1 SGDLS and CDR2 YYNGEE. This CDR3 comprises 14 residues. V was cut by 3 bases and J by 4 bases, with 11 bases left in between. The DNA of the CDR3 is TGTGCCAGCAGCGGTGGGGCTAGAGGAAACACCATATATTTT. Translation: CASSGGARGNTIYF.

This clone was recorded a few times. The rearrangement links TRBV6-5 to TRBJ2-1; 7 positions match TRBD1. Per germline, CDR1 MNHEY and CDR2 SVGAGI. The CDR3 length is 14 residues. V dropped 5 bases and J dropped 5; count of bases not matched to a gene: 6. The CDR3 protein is CASSRTGPDNEQFF. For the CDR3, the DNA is TGTGCCAGCAGTCGGACAGGTCCGGACAATGAGCAGTTCTTC.

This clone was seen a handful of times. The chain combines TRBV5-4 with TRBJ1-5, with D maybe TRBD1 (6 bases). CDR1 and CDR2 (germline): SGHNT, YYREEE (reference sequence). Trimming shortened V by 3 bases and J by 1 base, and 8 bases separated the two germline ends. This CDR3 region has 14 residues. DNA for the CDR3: TGTGCCAGCAGCTATGGACAGAGCAATCAGCCCCAGCATTTT. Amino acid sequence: CASSYGQSNQPQHF. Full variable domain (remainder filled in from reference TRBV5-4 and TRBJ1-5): ETGVTQSPTHLIKTRGQQVTLRCSSQSGHNTVSWYQQALGQGPQFIFQYYREEENGRGNFPPRFSGLQFPNYSSELNVNALELDDSALYLCASSYGQSNQPQHFGDGTRLSIL.

The CDR3 region is CASSPGGNTGELFF. CDR3 nucleotide sequence: TGTGCCAGCAGCCCCGGGGGTAACACCGGGGAGCTGTTTTTT. This chain joins TRBV14 and TRBJ2-2; weak D call: TRBD2 (6 bases). V shed 4 bases and J shed 2 bases, with 8 bases lying between them. Germline values: CDR1 SGHDN, CDR2 FVKESK. The CDR3 spans 14 residues. Based on the CDR3 plus reference TRBV14 and TRBJ2-2, the full variable domain is EAGVTQFPSHSVIEKGQTVTLRCDPISGHDNLYWYRRVMGKEIKFLLHFVKESKQDESGMPNNRFLAERTGGTYSTLKVQPAELEDSGVYFCASSPGGNTGELFFGEGSRLTVL.

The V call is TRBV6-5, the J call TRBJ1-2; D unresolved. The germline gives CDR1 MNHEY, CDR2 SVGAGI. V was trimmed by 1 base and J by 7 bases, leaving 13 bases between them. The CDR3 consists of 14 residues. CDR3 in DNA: TGTGCCAGCAGTTACTTCCAGGATCGGGGTGGCTACACCTTC. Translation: CASSYFQDRGGYTF.

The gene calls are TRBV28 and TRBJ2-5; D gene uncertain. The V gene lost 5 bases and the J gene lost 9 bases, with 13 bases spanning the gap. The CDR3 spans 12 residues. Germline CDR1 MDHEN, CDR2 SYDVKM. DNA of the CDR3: TGTGCCAGCAGTACCCAAGGCTTCGCCCAGTACTTC. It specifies CASSTQGFAQYF.

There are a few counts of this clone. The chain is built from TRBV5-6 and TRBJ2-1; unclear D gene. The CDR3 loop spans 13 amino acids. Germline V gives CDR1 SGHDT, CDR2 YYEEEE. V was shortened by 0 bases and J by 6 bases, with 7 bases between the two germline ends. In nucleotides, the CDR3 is TGTGCCAGCAGCTTGGTGCAGGCCAATGAGCAGTTCTTC. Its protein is CASSLVQANEQFF. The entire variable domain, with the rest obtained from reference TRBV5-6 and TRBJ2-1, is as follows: DAGVTQSPTHLIKTRGQQVTLRCSPKSGHDTVSWYQQALGQGPQFIFQYYEEEERQRGNFPDRFSGHQFPNYSSELNVNALLLGDSALYLCASSLVQANEQFFGPGTRLTVL.

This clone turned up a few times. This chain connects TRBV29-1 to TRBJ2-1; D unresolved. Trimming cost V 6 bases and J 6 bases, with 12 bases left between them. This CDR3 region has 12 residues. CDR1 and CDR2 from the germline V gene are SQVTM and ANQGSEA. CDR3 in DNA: TGCAGCGTCCTCCAAAGGGCCAATGAGCAGTTCTTC. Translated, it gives CSVLQRANEQFF.

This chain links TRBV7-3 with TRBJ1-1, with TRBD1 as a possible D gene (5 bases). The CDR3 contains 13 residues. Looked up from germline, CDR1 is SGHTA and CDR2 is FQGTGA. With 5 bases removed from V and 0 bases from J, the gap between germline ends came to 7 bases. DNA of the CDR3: TGTGCCAGCAGCCCGACAGTGAACACTGAAGCTTTCTTT. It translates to CASSPTVNTEAFF.

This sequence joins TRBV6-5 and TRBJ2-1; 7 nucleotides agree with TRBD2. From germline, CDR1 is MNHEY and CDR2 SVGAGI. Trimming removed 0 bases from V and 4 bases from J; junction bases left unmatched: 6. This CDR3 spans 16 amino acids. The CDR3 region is CASSYSSSSGYNEQFF. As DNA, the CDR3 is TGTGCCAGCAGTTACTCATCGTCTAGCGGTTACAATGAGCAGTTCTTC.

The CDR3 DNA sequence: TGTGCCAGCAGGAAACAGGGGTTTAATGAGCAGTTCTTC. It yields the protein CASRKQGFNEQFF. V and J are TRBV28 and TRBJ2-1; 7 nucleotides align to TRBD1. Trimming cost V 6 bases and J 7 bases; bases outside gene matches: 6. The CDR3 consists of 13 residues. CDR1 is MDHEN and CDR2 is SYDVKM in the germline V gene.

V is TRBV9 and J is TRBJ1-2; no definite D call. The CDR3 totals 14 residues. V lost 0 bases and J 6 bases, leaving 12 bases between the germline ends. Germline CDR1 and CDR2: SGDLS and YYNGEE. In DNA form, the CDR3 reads TGTGCCAGCAGCGTAGCGGGAACCAGGAATGGCTACACCTTC. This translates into CASSVAGTRNGYTF.

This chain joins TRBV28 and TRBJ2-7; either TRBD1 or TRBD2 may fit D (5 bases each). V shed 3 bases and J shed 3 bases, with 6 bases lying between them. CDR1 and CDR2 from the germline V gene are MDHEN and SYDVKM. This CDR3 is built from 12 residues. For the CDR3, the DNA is TGTGCCAGCAGTTTGAGGGGCTACGAGCAGTACTTC. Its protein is CASSLRGYEQYF.

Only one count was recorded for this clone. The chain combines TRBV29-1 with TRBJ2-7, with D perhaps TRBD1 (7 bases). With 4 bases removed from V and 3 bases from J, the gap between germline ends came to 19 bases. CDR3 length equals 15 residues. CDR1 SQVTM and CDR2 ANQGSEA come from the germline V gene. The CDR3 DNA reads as TGCAGCGTTGCTGGTTTGTCAGGGGGAGGCTACGAGCAGTACTTC. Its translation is CSVAGLSGGGYEQYF.